This is a list of T cell receptor beta chains from one sample in a study of CD8 T cells in Susac syndrome. A single record per CDR3 protein comes from TCRdb applying MiXCR to the immunoSEQ multiplex PCR reads. The data show more than 110,000 distinct CDR3 sequences, with 85% to 95% seen just once and 0.14% held by the top ten. Sequencing used CD4+ T cells from PBMCs. These TCRs come from a human donor with Susac syndrome. The CDR3 runs from the conserved cysteine through the conserved F or W. The D gene is left open where the match is weak.

D	length	V	J	DNA	CDR3
.	14	TRBV30	TRBJ1-2	TGTGCCTGGAGCCCGACCTCGGGAGGCTATGGCTACACCTTC	CAWSPTSGGYGYTF
.	18	TRBV4-1	TRBJ1-2	TGCGCCAGCAGCCAAGATGGTTTGCCGCGGCCGACCAACTATGGCTACACCTTC	CASSQDGLPRPTNYGYTF
TRBD1	17	TRBV4-1	TRBJ1-1	TGCGCCAGCAGCCGCATCCCCGGGACAGGGAATCCGTCTGAAGCTTTCTTT	CASSRIPGTGNPSEAFF
.	14	TRBV29-1	TRBJ2-6	TGCAGCGTTCTTGGGTCTTCTGGGGCCAACGTCCTGACTTTC	CSVLGSSGANVLTF
.	12	TRBV30	TRBJ2-7	TGTGCCTGGAGTATTCAGGCCTACGAGCAGTACTTC	CAWSIQAYEQYF
.	15	TRBV19	TRBJ1-2	TGTGCCAGTAGTATAGCGAGGGATTACGGCTATGGCTACACCTTC	CASSIARDYGYGYTF
TRBD1	16	TRBV27	TRBJ1-1	TGTGCCAGCAGTTTCTCCAGGGGGGTGTTTCGAACTGAAGCTTTCTTT	CASSFSRGVFRTEAFF
.	16	TRBV15	TRBJ1-5	TGTGCCACCAGCAGAGAGATCCCGGGGAAATATCAGCCCCAGCATTTT	CATSREIPGKYQPQHF
.	13	TRBV7-9	TRBJ2-3	TGTGCCAGCAGCTCATGGGACACAGATACGCAGTATTTT	CASSSWDTDTQYF
.	13	TRBV28	TRBJ1-2	TGTGCCAGCAGTGAGACAGAGTACTATGGCTACACCTTC	CASSETEYYGYTF
TRBD2	13	TRBV12-3/TRBV12-4	TRBJ2-5	TGTGCCAGCAGCATACTAGCGGGGGGGCATATACACTTC	CASSILAGGHIHF
.	11	TRBV12-3/TRBV12-4	TRBJ2-1	TGTGCCAGCAGAGAAGGGCGGGAGCAGTTCTTC	CASREGREQFF
.	12	TRBV20-1	TRBJ1-5	TGCAGTGCTGGACGGATCAATCAGCCCCAGCATTTT	CSAGRINQPQHF
.	14	TRBV20-1	TRBJ1-2	TGCAGTGCTCGTGTGGGGGCCTGGACCTATGGCTACACCTTC	CSARVGAWTYGYTF
.	13	TRBV4-1	TRBJ2-5	TGCGCCAGCAGCCAACGAGACCTAGAGACCCAGTACTTC	CASSQRDLETQYF